This TCR beta chain was retrieved from a study of T cells in Graves' hyperthyroidism and ophthalmopathy. In this sample, this clonotype turned up many times. Its antigen is currently unknown. The study, taken as a whole, reports: Researchers found most expanded thyroid clonotypes above 0.001 in blood as well.

TCR beta CDR3 sequences were amplified from RNA transcripts. The TCR CDR3 first-round RT-PCR relied on the HTBI primer set. TCRdb redid the calling of the multiplex PCR reads with MiXCR, one entry per CDR3 protein. The sample carries approximately 630,000 distinct CDR3 sequences, around 15% recorded once. The junction had 2 bases not matched to a gene; V was cut back by 3 bases and J by 6 bases. This CDR3 region has 14 residues. For Graves' hyperthyroidism to be stable, ophthalmopathy could not progress within 18 months. Diagnoses were made from clinical symptoms, serum measures (thyroxine and TRAb), thyroid ultrasound and orbital computed tomography. Fresh peripheral blood, about 9.9 ml, yielded the PBMCs.

Sequencing was carried out using blood. The clonotype originates from a woman in her thirties with Graves' hyperthyroidism. The chain uses TRBV12-3 or TRBV12-4 and TRBJ2-7; 13 bases match TRBD2. The CDR3 DNA reads TGTGCCAGCAGTTTGGGACTAGCGGGAAGCGAGCAGTACTTC. This sequence encodes CASSLGLAGSEQYF.